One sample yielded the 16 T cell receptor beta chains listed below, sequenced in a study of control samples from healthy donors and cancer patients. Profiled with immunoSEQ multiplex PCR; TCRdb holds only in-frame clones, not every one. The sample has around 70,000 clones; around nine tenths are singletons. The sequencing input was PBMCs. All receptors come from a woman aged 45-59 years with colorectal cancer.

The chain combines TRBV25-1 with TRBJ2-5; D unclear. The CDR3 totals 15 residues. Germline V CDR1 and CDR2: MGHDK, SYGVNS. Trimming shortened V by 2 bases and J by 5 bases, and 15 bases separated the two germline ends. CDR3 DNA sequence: TGTGCCAGCAGTGAACGACGGCCGAGTGGGGAGACCCAGTACTTC. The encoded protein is CASSERRPSGETQYF.

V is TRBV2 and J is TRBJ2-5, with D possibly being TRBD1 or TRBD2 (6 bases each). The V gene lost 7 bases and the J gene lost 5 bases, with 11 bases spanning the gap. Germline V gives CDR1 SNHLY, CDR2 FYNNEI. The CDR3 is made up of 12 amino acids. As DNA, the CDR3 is TGTGCCAGCACGGGGGCGGGGGAGACCCAGTACTTC. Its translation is CASTGAGETQYF.

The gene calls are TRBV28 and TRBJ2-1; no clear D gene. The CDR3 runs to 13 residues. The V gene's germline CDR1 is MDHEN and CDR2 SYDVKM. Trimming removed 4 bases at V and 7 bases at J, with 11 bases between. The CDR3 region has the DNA TGTGCCAGCAGTTCCCTCAACCGTAATGAGCAGTTCTTC. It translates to CASSSLNRNEQFF.

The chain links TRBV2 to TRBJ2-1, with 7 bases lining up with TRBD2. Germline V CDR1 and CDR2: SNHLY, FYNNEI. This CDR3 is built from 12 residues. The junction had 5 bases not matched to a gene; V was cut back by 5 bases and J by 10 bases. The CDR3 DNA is TGTGCCAGCAGTTTTTATAGCGGGGAGCAGTTCTTC. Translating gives CASSFYSGEQFF.

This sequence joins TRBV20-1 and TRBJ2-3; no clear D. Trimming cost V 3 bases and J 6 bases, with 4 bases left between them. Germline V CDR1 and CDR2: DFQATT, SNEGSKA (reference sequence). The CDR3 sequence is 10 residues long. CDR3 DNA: TGCAGTGCTAGCGGGGATACGCAGTATTTT. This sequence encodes CSASGDTQYF.

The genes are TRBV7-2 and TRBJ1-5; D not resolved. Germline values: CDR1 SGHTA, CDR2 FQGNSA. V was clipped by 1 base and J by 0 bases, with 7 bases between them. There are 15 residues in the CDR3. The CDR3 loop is CASSLVQNSNQPQHF. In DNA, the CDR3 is TGTGCCAGCAGCTTAGTACAGAATAGCAATCAGCCCCAGCATTTT.

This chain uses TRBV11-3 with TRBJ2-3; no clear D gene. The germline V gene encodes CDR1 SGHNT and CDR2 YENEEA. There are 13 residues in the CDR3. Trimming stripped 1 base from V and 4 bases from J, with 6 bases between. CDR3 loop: CASSLVQADTQYF. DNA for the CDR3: TGTGCCAGCAGCTTAGTGCAGGCAGATACGCAGTATTTT.

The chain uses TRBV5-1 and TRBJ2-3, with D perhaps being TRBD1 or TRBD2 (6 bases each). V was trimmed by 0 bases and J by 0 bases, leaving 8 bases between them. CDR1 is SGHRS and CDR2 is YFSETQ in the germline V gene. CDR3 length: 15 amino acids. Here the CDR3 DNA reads TGCGCCAGCAGCTTGGCGGGGGCCAGCACAGATACGCAGTATTTT. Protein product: CASSLAGASTDTQYF.

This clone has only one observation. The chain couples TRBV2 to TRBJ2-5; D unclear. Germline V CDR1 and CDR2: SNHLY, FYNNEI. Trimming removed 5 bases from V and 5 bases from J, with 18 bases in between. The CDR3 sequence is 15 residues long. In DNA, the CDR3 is TGTGCCAGCAGTCCCCGGATGGGGTTCGGGGAGACCCAGTACTTC. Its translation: CASSPRMGFGETQYF.

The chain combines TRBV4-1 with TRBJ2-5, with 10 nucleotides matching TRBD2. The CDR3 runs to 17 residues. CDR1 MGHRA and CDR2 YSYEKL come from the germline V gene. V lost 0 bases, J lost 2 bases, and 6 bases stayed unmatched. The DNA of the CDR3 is TGCGCCAGCAGCCAAGATGGGACTAGCGATATACAAGAGACCCAGTACTTC. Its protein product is CASSQDGTSDIQETQYF.

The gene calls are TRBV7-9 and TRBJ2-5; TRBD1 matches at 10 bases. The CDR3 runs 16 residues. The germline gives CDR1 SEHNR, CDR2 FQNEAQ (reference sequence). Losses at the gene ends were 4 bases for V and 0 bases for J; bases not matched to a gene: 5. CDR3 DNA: TGTGCCAGCAGCTCGGGGACAGGGGCTTACCAAGAGACCCAGTACTTC. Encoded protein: CASSSGTGAYQETQYF.

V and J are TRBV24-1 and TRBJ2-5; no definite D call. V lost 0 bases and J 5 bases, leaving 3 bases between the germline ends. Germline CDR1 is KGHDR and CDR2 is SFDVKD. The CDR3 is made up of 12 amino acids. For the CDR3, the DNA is TGTGCCACCAGTGATTTGTTTGAGACCCAGTACTTC. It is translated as CATSDLFETQYF.

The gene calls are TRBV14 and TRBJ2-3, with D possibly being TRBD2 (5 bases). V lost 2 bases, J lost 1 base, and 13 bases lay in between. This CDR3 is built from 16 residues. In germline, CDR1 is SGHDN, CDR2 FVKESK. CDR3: CASSQLIQRGTDTQYF. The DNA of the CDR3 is TGTGCCAGCAGCCAACTTATCCAGAGGGGCACAGATACGCAGTATTTT.

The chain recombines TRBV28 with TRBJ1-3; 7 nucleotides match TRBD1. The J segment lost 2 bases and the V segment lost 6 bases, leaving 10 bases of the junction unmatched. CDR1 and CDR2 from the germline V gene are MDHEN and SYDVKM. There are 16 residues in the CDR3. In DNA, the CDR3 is TGTGCCAGCAGCCTCATCCCCGACAGGGCTGGAAACACCATATATTTT. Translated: CASSLIPDRAGNTIYF.

The CDR3 is CASSLEAGWQETQYF. For the CDR3, the DNA is TGTGCCAGCAGCTTAGAAGCGGGGTGGCAAGAGACCCAGTACTTC. The chain recombines TRBV7-2 with TRBJ2-5, with 7 bases identical to TRBD2. This CDR3 has 15 residues. Germline values: CDR1 SGHTA, CDR2 FQGNSA. V lost 1 base, J lost 2 bases, and 4 bases stayed unmatched.

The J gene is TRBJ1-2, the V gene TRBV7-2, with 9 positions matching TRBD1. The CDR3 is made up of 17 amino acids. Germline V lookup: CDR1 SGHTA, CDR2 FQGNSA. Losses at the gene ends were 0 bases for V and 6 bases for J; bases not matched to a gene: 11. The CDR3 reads CASSLAGTGRLANGYTF. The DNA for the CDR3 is TGTGCCAGCAGCTTAGCCGGGACAGGGAGACTTGCGAATGGCTACACCTTC.